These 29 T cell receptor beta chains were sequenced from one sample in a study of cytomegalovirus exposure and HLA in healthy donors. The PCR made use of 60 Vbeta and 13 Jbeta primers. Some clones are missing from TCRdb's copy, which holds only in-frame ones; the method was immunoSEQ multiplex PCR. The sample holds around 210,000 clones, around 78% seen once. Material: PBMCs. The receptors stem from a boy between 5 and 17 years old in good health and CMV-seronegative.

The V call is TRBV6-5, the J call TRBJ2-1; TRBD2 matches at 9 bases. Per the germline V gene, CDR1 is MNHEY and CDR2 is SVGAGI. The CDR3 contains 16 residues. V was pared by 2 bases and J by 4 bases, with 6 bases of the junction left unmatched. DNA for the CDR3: TGTGCCAGCAGTTACGTCGTTGCGGGAGGGTACAATGAGCAGTTCTTC. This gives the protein CASSYVVAGGYNEQFF.

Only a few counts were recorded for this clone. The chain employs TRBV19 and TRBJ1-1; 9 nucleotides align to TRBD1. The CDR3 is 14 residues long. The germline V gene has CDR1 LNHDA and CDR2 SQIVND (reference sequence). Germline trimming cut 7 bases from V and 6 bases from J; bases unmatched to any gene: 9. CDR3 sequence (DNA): TGTGCCAGTACTTTCACAGGGGGCGCGGCTGAAGCTTTCTTT. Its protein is CASTFTGGAAEAFF.

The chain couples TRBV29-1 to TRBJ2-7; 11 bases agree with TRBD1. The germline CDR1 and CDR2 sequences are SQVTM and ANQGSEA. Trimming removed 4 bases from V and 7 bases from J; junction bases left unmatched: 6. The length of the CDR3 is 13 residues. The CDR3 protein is CSVARDRGGEQYF. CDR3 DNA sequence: TGCAGCGTTGCCCGGGACAGGGGGGGGGAGCAGTACTTC.

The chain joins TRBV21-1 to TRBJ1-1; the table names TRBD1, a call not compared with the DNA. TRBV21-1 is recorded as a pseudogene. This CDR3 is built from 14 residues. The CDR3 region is CATNRAGGNTEAFF. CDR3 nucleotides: TGTGCCACCAACAGGGCGGGCGGAAACACTGAAGCTTTCTTT.

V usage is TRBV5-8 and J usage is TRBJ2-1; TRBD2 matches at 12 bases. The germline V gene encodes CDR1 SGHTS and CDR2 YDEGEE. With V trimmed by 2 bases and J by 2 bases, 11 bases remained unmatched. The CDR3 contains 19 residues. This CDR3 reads CASSFVKTSGSRAYNEQFF. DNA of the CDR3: TGTGCCAGCAGCTTCGTCAAGACTAGCGGGAGCCGTGCCTACAATGAGCAGTTCTTC.

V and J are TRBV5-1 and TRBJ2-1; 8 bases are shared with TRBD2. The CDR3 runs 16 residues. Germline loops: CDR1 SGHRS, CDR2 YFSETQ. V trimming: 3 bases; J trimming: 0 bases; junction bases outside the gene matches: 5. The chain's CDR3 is CASSSTSVGSYNEQFF. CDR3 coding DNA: TGCGCCAGCAGCTCGACTAGCGTTGGCTCCTACAATGAGCAGTTCTTC.

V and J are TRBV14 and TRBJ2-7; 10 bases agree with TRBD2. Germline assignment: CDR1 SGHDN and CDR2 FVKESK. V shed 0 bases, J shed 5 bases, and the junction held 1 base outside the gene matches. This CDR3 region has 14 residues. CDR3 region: CASSQDLAGDEQYF. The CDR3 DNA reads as TGTGCCAGCAGCCAAGATCTAGCGGGGGACGAGCAGTACTTC.

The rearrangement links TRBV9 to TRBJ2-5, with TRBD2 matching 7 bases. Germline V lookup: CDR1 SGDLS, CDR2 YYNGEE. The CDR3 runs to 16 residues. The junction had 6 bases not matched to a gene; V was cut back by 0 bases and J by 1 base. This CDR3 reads CASSVASSGPQETQYF. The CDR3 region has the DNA TGTGCCAGCAGCGTAGCGTCTAGCGGTCCCCAAGAGACCCAGTACTTC.

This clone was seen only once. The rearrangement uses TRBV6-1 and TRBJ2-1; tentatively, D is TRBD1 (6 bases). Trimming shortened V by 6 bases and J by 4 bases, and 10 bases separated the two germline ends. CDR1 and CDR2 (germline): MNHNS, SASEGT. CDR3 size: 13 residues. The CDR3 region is CASSLDSYNEQFF. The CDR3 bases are TGTGCCAGCAGCCTGGACAGTTACAATGAGCAGTTCTTC.

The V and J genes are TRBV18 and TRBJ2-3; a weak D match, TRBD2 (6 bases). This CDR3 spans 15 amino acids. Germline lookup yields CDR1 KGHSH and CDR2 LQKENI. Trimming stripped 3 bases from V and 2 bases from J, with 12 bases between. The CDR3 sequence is CASSPGGLTTDTQYF. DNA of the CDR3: TGTGCCAGCTCACCGGGGGGACTCACCACAGATACGCAGTATTTT.

DNA for the CDR3: TGTGCCAGCAGCCCTAATGAGGGGGCTTATGGCTACACCTTC. Its protein is CASSPNEGAYGYTF. V gene TRBV7-2 combines with J gene TRBJ1-2; 7 bases align to TRBD1. The V gene's germline CDR1 is SGHTA and CDR2 FQGNSA. V shed 5 bases and J 5 bases; nucleotides not matched to a gene: 8. The CDR3 length is 14 residues.

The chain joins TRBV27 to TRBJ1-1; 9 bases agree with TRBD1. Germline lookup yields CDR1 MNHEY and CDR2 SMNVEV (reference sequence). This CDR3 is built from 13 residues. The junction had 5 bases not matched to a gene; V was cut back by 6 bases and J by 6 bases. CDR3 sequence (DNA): TGTGCCAGCAGGCAAACAGGGGGCTCTGAAGCTTTCTTT. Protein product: CASRQTGGSEAFF.

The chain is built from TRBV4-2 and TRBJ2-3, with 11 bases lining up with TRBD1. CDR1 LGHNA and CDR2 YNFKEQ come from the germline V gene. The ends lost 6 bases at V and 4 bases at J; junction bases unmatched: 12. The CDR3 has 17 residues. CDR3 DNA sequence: TGTGCCAGCAGTCCCTGGGCGGGACAGGGGGACTCAGATACGCAGTATTTT. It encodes CASSPWAGQGDSDTQYF.

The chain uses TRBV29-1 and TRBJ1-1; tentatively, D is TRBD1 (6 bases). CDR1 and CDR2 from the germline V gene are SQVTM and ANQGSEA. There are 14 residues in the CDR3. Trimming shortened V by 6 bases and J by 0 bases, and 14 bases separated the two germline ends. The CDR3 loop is CSVGGRQMNTEAFF. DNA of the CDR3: TGCAGCGTCGGGGGGCGACAGATGAACACTGAAGCTTTCTTT.

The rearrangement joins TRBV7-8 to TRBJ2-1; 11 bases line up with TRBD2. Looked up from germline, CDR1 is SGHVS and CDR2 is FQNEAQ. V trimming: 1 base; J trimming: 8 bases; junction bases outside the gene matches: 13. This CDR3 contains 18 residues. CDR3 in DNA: TGTGCCAGCAGCTTAGGGGGGGATGAACTAGCGGGAGTCGATGAGCAGTTCTTC. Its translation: CASSLGGDELAGVDEQFF. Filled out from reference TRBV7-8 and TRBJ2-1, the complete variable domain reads GAGVSQSPRYKVAKRGQDVALRCDPISGHVSLFWYQQALGQGPEFLTYFQNEAQLDKSGLPSDRFFAERPEGSVSTLKIQRTQQEDSAVYLCASSLGGDELAGVDEQFFGPGTRLTVL.

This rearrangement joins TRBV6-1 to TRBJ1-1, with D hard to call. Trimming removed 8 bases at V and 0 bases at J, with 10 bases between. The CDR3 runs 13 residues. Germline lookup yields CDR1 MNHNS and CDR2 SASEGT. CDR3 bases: TGTGCCAGCGGCTTCCAAATGAACACTGAAGCTTTCTTT. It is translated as CASGFQMNTEAFF.

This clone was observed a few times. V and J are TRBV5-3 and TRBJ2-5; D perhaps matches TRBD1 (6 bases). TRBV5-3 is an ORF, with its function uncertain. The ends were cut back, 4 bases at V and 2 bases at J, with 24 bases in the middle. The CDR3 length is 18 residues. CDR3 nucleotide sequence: TGTGCCAGAAGCACTCGGACAGAGAAGAACCAGGTACAAGAGACCCAGTACTTC. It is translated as CARSTRTEKNQVQETQYF.

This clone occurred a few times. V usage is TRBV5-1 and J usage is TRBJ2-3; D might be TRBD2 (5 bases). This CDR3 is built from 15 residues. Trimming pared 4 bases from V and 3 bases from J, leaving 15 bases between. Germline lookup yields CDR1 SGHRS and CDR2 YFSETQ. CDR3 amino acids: CASSRRGLETDTQYF. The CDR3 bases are TGCGCCAGCAGCCGACGAGGACTGGAGACAGATACGCAGTATTTT. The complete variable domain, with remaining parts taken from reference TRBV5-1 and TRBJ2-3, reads KAGVTQTPRYLIKTRGQQVTLSCSPISGHRSVSWYQQTPGQGLQFLFEYFSETQRNKGNFPGRFSGRQFSNSRSEMNVSTLELGDSALYLCASSRRGLETDTQYFGPGTRLTVL.

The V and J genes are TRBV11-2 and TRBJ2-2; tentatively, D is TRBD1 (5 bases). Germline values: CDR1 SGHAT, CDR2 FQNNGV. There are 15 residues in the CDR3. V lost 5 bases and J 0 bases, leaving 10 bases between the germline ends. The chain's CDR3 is CASSLRAANTGELFF. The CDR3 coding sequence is TGTGCCAGCAGCCTCAGGGCCGCGAACACCGGGGAGCTGTTTTTT.

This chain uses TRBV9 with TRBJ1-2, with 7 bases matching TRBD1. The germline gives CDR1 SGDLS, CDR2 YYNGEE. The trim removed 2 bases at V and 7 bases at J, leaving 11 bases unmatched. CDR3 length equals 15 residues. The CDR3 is CASSVKRQGVGGYTF. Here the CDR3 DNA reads TGTGCCAGCAGCGTTAAGCGACAGGGAGTGGGTGGCTACACCTTC.

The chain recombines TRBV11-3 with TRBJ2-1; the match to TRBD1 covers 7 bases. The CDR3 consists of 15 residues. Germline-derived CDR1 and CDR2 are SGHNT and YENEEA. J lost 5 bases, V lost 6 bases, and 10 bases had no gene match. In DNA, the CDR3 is TGTGCCAGCAGTCTAACAGGGGCGGGCGACAATGAGCAGTTCTTC. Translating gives CASSLTGAGDNEQFF.

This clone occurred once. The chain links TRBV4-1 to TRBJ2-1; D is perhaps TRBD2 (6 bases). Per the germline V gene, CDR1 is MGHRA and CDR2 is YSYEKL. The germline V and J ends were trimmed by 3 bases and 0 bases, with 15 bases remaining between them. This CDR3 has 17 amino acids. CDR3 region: CASSQTWDLSSYNEQFF. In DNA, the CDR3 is TGCGCCAGCAGCCAGACATGGGACTTGAGCTCCTACAATGAGCAGTTCTTC.

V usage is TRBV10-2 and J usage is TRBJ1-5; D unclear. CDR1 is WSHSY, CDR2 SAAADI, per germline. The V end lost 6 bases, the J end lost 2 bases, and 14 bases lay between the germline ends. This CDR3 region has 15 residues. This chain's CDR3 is CASRKELEGNQPQHF. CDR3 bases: TGCGCCAGCAGGAAGGAACTAGAGGGCAATCAGCCCCAGCATTTT.

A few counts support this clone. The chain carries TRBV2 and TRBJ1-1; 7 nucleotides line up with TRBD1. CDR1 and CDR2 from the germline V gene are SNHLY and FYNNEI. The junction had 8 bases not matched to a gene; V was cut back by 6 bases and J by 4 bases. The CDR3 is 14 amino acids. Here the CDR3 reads CASSRTGTGTEAFF. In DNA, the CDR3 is TGTGCCAGCAGCAGGACAGGCACGGGCACTGAAGCTTTCTTT. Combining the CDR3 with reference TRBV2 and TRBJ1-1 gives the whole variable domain EPEVTQTPSHQVTQMGQEVILRCVPISNHLYFYWYRQILGQKVEFLVSFYNNEISEKSEIFDDQFSVERPDGSNFTLKIRSTKLEDSAMYFCASSRTGTGTEAFFGQGTRLTVV.

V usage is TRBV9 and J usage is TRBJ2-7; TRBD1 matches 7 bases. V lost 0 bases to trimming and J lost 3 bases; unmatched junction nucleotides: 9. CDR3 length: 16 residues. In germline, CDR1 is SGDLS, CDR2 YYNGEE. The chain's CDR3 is CASSVAGEGAIYEQYF. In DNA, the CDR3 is TGTGCCAGCAGCGTAGCTGGTGAGGGGGCGATCTACGAGCAGTACTTC.

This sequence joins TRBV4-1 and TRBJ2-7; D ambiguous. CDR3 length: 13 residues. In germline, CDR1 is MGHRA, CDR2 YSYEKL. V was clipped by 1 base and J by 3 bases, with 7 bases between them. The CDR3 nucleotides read TGCGCCAGCAGCCAAGCGACTGACTACGAGCAGTACTTC. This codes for CASSQATDYEQYF.

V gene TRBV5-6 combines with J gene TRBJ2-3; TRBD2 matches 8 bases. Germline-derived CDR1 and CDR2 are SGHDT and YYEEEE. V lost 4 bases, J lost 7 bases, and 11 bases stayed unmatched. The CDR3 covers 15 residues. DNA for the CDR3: TGTGCCAGCAGCGGTATAGCGGGGAGGCCCAATACGCAGTATTTT. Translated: CASSGIAGRPNTQYF.

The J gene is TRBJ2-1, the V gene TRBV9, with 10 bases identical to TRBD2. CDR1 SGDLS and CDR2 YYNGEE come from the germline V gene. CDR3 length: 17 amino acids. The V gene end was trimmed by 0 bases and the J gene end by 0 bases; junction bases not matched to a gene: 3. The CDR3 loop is CASSVGTSGLSYNEQFF. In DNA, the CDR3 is TGTGCCAGCAGCGTAGGGACTAGCGGACTCTCCTACAATGAGCAGTTCTTC.

For the CDR3, the DNA is TGTGCCAGCAGCTTAGGTGGACAGGGGGCCGGACCGAATTCACCCCTCCACTTT. It specifies CASSLGGQGAGPNSPLHF. The V gene is TRBV11-3, the J gene TRBJ1-6, with 11 bases that match TRBD1. The CDR3 totals 18 residues. V lost 1 base, J lost 7 bases, and 9 bases stayed unmatched. Germline loops: CDR1 SGHNT, CDR2 YENEEA.